This T cell receptor beta chain derives from a study of blood T cell repertoires in COVID-19 (dated by TCRdb to about 2020). Some background on the complete study: The collaborator samples originated in the United States, Italy and Spain and spanned the acute and convalescent phases of COVID-19. Samples were obtained from the ongoing ImmuneRACE study (first 160 participants) and from some 1,200 subjects provided by 6 global collaborators. Where available, HLA class I and class II types were taken from metadata supplied by the sample provider and were not determined by assay-based typing. A freely available public database, intended as a resource for researchers studying the immune response to SARS-CoV-2, is where the repertoires were released. The material from the prospective study consisted of cDNA or gDNA derived from T cells, B-cell-depleted T cells, or PBMCs. Nearly every sample came with metadata listing a de-identified subject ID, COVID-19 status, age in years and sex. Subjects who had been exposed to COVID-19, were actively infected with it, or had recovered from it provided the deeply sampled blood TCRbeta repertoires that made up the dataset. The paper's findings and limits, for the study overall: The amount of clinical and demographic metadata varied by source and participant and was provided uncurated.

In the germline V gene, CDR1 corresponds to SGDLS and CDR2 to YYNGEE. Reading from cysteine to phenylalanine, the CDR3 counts 16 amino acids. The sequence is cut down to CDR3 DNA, 48 bases in frame from base 1. The germline ends are 18 bases apart after V is trimmed by 7 bases and J by 1 base. The collaborating institutions used their own protocols to collect whole blood in K2EDTA tubes. For TCRbeta analysis, collaborators shipped samples in one of three forms: frozen whole blood, isolated PBMCs, or DNA extracted from either of those sample types. TCRbeta CDR3 regions were amplified from genomic DNA by means of the immunoSEQ Assay, a bias-controlled multiplex PCR. The authors' analysis ran thus. The number of nucleated cells in each sample was estimated by amplification of reference gene primers within the assay. To quantify the absolute abundance of each unique TCRbeta CDR3 rearrangement, sequence reads were collapsed and filtered. For each sample, productive Simpson clonality was calculated as the square root of Simpson's diversity index across productive rearrangements. As stored in TCRdb, this immuneACCESS dataset retains in-frame rearrangements with V and J assigned. A fraction of the clones does not appear; measured against another copy, unresolved V genes explain less than half of the discrepancy, and the remainder lacks a known reason. The V and J calls and clone size are taken from that table; D and trimming were inferred from the DNA. A total of about 110,000 clones appear in this sample, approximately 81% of them only once. More than 2% of the sample is held by the ten biggest clonotypes.

Concerning this clone itself: The antigen this receptor binds is unknown. No much larger clone is present one base from it, and per-base qualities are unavailable.

Recombination connected TRBV9 to TRBJ2-1; matching of 6 bases hints at TRBD1 as the D gene. This sequence originates from a human donor in a cohort sampled during active COVID-19. The sequenced sample was peripheral blood. The sequence in DNA is TGTGCCAGCGGCCTGAGGGACACTCTTTCCTACAATGAGCAGTTCTTC. Protein translation: CASGLRDTLSYNEQFF.